The clone carrying this TCR beta chain was picked up a small number of times. Trimming left V 2 bases short and J 2 bases short, with 9 bases between. This CDR3 is built from 14 residues. Germline lookup yields CDR1 MNHEY and CDR2 SMNVEV (reference sequence). The entry originates in a study of neoadjuvant anti-PD-1 for oral cavity cancer. Study background: Most patients had three to four biweekly doses of 3 mg/kg nivolumab before resection. Around day 43, patients without progression received a fourth nivolumab dose before surgery.

Assay: immunoSEQ multiplex PCR; the TCRdb copy retains only in-frame clones and omits some. The table includes about 14,000 clones, about 71% detected once. The sequence came from a person between 40 and 79 years old with oral cavity squamous cell carcinoma. V and J are TRBV27 and TRBJ1-2; no clear D. Sample: PBMCs, taken before nivolumab (anti-PD-1) treatment. The CDR3 loop reads CASSLKLSNYGYTF. In DNA form, the CDR3 reads TGTGCCAGCAGTTTAAAACTCTCGAACTATGGCTACACCTTC.